What follows are 24 T cell receptor beta chains derived from one specimen sequenced in a study of identical twins. MiXCR, applied by TCRdb to the 5' RACE reads, yields one record per CDR3 protein. The sample shows roughly 1,500,000 distinct CDR3 sequences, less than 35% of them seen only once. Sequencing was carried out using cord blood. All receptors come from a newborn girl in good health.

The rearrangement uses TRBV12-3 or TRBV12-4 and TRBJ1-5; TRBD1 might be the D (6 bases). The V end lost 3 bases, the J end lost 0 bases, and 9 bases lay between the germline ends. CDR3 length: 15 residues. The CDR3 DNA sequence: TGTGCCAGCAGTTTCCACAGGGATAGCAATCAGCCCCAGCATTTT. Translation gives CASSFHRDSNQPQHF.

The rearrangement links TRBV5-1 to TRBJ1-4, with a weak D call TRBD1 (5 bases). Germline loops: CDR1 SGHRS, CDR2 YFSETQ. The CDR3 runs to 16 residues. V was pared by 3 bases and J by 0 bases, with 12 bases between. The CDR3 reads CASSSRDSTTNEKLFF. In DNA form, the CDR3 reads TGCGCCAGCAGCTCGAGAGACAGCACAACTAATGAAAAACTGTTTTTT.

This clonotype appeared once. The chain is built from TRBV28 and TRBJ2-4; unclear D gene. TRBJ2-7 explains the end of the DNA better; the J call may be wrong. The CDR3 contains 13 residues. Per germline, CDR1 MDHEN and CDR2 SYDVKM. The CDR3 is CASSGPSGYEQYF. In DNA, the CDR3 is TGTGCCAGCAGTGGACCCTCAGGCTACGAGCAGTACTTC.

A remark on this clonotype: The germline gene is not matched at one end of the junction; a read error may be the cause. The rearrangement joins TRBV5-1 to TRBJ1-1, with 10 positions matching TRBD1. This CDR3 has 15 residues. The germline CDR1 and CDR2 sequences are SGHRS and YFSETQ. CDR3 in DNA: TGCGCCAGCAGTTCGATGACAGGGGGCACCACTGAAGCTTCCTTT. The encoded protein is CASSSMTGGTTEASF.

The chain employs TRBV6-4 and TRBJ2-3; D is undetermined. The V gene lost 3 bases and the J gene lost 4 bases, with 8 bases spanning the gap. The CDR3 has 13 amino acids. Germline CDR1 and CDR2: MRHNA and SNTAGT. The DNA for the CDR3 is TGTGCCAGCAGTGAAGGTTACCCAGATACGCAGTATTTT. Its translation: CASSEGYPDTQYF.

The gene calls are TRBV5-5 and TRBJ1-1, with D perhaps TRBD1 (6 bases). The CDR3 has 14 amino acids. In germline, CDR1 is SGHKS, CDR2 YYEKEE (reference sequence). The V end lost 2 bases, the J end lost 7 bases, and 15 bases lay between the germline ends. CDR3 amino acids: CASSLQGQTREAFF. CDR3 coding DNA: TGTGCCAGCAGCTTACAGGGACAAACCCGTGAAGCTTTCTTT.

The rearrangement joins TRBV20-1 to TRBJ2-7; the match to TRBD1 covers 10 bases. The CDR3 is made up of 15 amino acids. CDR1 is DFQATT and CDR2 is SNEGSKA in the germline V gene (reference sequence). The V and J ends lost 0 bases and 3 bases, in that order; junction bases with no gene match: 5. This CDR3 is CSARDGTGVIYEQYF. DNA for the CDR3: TGCAGTGCTAGAGATGGGACAGGGGTGATCTACGAGCAGTACTTC.

The V gene is TRBV6-5, the J gene TRBJ1-2; D is unresolved. Looked up from germline, CDR1 is MNHEY and CDR2 is SVGAGI. CDR3 size: 13 residues. V was clipped by 2 bases and J by 1 base, with 5 bases between them. CDR3 sequence: CASSYAINYGYTF. The CDR3 DNA is TGTGCCAGCAGTTACGCAATTAACTATGGCTACACCTTC.

The V and J genes are TRBV28 and TRBJ2-7, with D possibly being TRBD1 (5 bases). The CDR3 runs to 16 residues. The V and J ends lost 3 bases and 1 base respectively, with 16 bases between them. The germline CDR1 and CDR2 sequences are MDHEN and SYDVKM. The CDR3: CASSFGAAGSSYEQYF. In DNA, the CDR3 is TGTGCCAGCAGTTTTGGGGCGGCAGGGTCATCCTACGAGCAGTACTTC.

This clonotype was recorded a few times. This sequence joins TRBV13 and TRBJ2-1; D remains unclear. This CDR3 is built from 14 residues. Germline V lookup: CDR1 PRHDT, CDR2 FYEKMQ (reference sequence). Trimming removed 0 bases from V and 6 bases from J, with 9 bases in between. Here the CDR3 reads CASSLGDHLNEQFF. CDR3 bases: TGTGCCAGCAGCTTAGGCGACCACCTCAATGAGCAGTTCTTC.

This clonotype was observed a few times. This chain links TRBV3-1 with TRBJ2-2; D perhaps matches TRBD1 (6 bases). There are 16 residues in the CDR3. The V gene's germline CDR1 is LGHDT and CDR2 YNNKEL (reference sequence). V was cut by 1 base and J by 0 bases, with 9 bases left in between. The CDR3 protein is CASSQATGTNTGELFF. The CDR3 coding sequence is TGTGCCAGCAGCCAAGCTACAGGGACGAACACCGGGGAGCTGTTTTTT. The whole variable domain, remainder taken from reference TRBV3-1 and TRBJ2-2, is DTAVSQTPKYLVTQMGNDKSIKCEQNLGHDTMYWYKQDSKKFLKIMFSYNNKELIINETVPNRFSPKSPDKAHLNLHINSLELGDSAVYFCASSQATGTNTGELFFGEGSRLTVL.

CDR3 coding DNA: TGTGCCAGCAGCTCCGGGACTAGCGGGAGGGCCGGGGAGCAGTACTTC. This codes for CASSSGTSGRAGEQYF. J is TRBJ2-7 and V is TRBV11-2, with 16 bases identical to TRBD2. Germline CDR1 and CDR2: SGHAT and FQNNGV. The CDR3 contains 16 residues. V lost 4 bases and J lost 7; bases outside the gene matches: 7. Full variable domain (missing parts from reference TRBV11-2 and TRBJ2-7): EAGVAQSPRYKIIEKRQSVAFWCNPISGHATLYWYQQILGQGPKLLIQFQNNGVVDDSQLPKDRFSAERLKGVDSTLKIQPAKLEDSAVYLCASSSGTSGRAGEQYFGPGTRLTVT.

The chain is built from TRBV9 and TRBJ2-1, with TRBD2 matching 7 bases. Gene TRBJ2-7 matches the end of the DNA better, so the J call may be wrong. Germline V gene data show CDR1 as SGDLS and CDR2 as YYNGEE. The CDR3 sequence is 16 residues long. CDR3 sequence reads: CASSVEASGSYNEQYF. The CDR3 region has the DNA TGTGCCAGCAGCGTAGAGGCTAGCGGATCCTACAATGAGCAGTACTTC.

This clonotype has more than one count but fewer than ten. The genes are TRBV7-9 and TRBJ2-5; D is undetermined. The germline V and J ends were trimmed by 4 bases and 3 bases, with 12 bases remaining between them. The CDR3 has 14 amino acids. Germline V gives CDR1 SEHNR, CDR2 FQNEAQ (reference sequence). CDR3 region: CASSYLPFEETQYF. The CDR3 nucleotides are TGTGCCAGCAGCTATTTACCATTTGAAGAGACCCAGTACTTC. Together with reference TRBV7-9 and TRBJ2-5, the CDR3 gives the full variable domain: DTGVSQNPRHKITKRGQNVTFRCDPISEHNRLYWYRQTLGQGPEFLTYFQNEAQLEKSRLLSDRFSAERPKGSFSTLEIQRTEQGDSAMYLCASSYLPFEETQYFGPGTRLLVL.

This clonotype was seen at least ten times. This rearrangement joins TRBV20-1 to TRBJ2-1; TRBD2 aligns across 7 bases. Germline-derived CDR1 and CDR2 are DFQATT and SNEGSKA (reference sequence). V lost 6 bases and J lost 0; bases outside the gene matches: 8. The CDR3 loop spans 15 amino acids. The CDR3 protein is CSAGLAESSYNEQFF. CDR3 sequence (DNA): TGCAGTGCGGGCCTAGCGGAGAGCTCCTACAATGAGCAGTTCTTC.

Of note for this clonotype: A much larger clone sits a single nucleotide away, making a read error possible. CDR3 region: CSVVGPWGYEQYF. The CDR3 nucleotides are TGCAGCGTTGTAGGCCCCTGGGGCTACGAGCAGTACTTC. V gene TRBV29-1 combines with J gene TRBJ2-7, with D uncertain. This CDR3 region has 13 residues. Germline CDR1 is SQVTM and CDR2 is ANQGSEA. The V end lost 4 bases, the J end lost 3 bases, and 13 bases lay between the germline ends.

This clonotype was seen a few times. The chain links TRBV5-1 to TRBJ2-1; D is possibly TRBD2 (5 bases). The CDR3 length is 13 residues. V lost 2 bases and J lost 11, with 14 bases in between. Germline CDR1 is SGHRS and CDR2 is YFSETQ. The CDR3 is CASSFQLETQQFF. CDR3 sequence (DNA): TGCGCCAGCAGCTTCCAACTAGAGACACAGCAGTTCTTC.

The chain employs TRBV9 and TRBJ2-1; TRBD1 or TRBD2 may be the D gene (6 bases each). The CDR3 contains 16 residues. Per germline, CDR1 SGDLS and CDR2 YYNGEE. Trimming shortened V by 3 bases and J by 0 bases, and 13 bases separated the two germline ends. CDR3 sequence reads: CASSAEGGRSYNEQFF. As DNA, the CDR3 is TGTGCCAGCAGCGCGGAAGGGGGGCGCTCCTACAATGAGCAGTTCTTC.

This clonotype appeared once. The chain carries TRBV2 and TRBJ1-2; D is uncertain. V gave up 8 bases and J gave up 2 bases, with 12 bases separating them. The CDR3 sequence is 13 residues long. Germline-derived CDR1 and CDR2 are SNHLY and FYNNEI. The CDR3 DNA reads TGTGCCAGCCATCTCTCGTTAAACTATGGCTACACCTTC. Translating gives CASHLSLNYGYTF.

This rearrangement joins TRBV14 to TRBJ1-6; a weak D match, TRBD1 (5 bases). V was cut by 4 bases and J by 5 bases, with 18 bases left in between. From germline, CDR1 is SGHDN and CDR2 FVKESK. This CDR3 spans 17 amino acids. The CDR3 reads CASSRTEGIWNNSPLHF. CDR3 DNA sequence: TGTGCCAGCAGCCGGACGGAGGGGATTTGGAATAATTCACCCCTCCACTTT.

This chain uses TRBV3-1 with TRBJ1-2, with unresolved D. The CDR3 has 15 residues. Looked up from germline, CDR1 is LGHDT and CDR2 is YNNKEL (reference sequence). Trimming removed 1 base from V and 0 bases from J, with 9 bases in between. DNA for the CDR3: TGTGCCAGCAGCCAAGCACTGAGCCCTAACTATGGCTACACCTTC. Encoded protein: CASSQALSPNYGYTF.

There are a few counts of this clonotype. This chain connects TRBV7-9 to TRBJ2-1, with 9 bases lining up with TRBD1. CDR3 length: 11 residues. V was clipped by 11 bases and J by 9 bases; unmatched bases: 5. Germline CDR1 reads SEHNR; CDR2 reads FQNEAQ (reference sequence). The CDR3: CAGQGSSEQFF. The CDR3 DNA reads as TGTGCCGGACAGGGGTCCAGTGAGCAGTTCTTC.

This clonotype was recorded a few times. The chain couples TRBV20-1 to TRBJ2-5; D is unresolved. V was trimmed by 0 bases and J by 5 bases, leaving 10 bases between them. CDR1 and CDR2 from the germline V gene are DFQATT and SNEGSKA (reference sequence). This CDR3 region has 13 residues. The CDR3 reads CSARDINSETQYF. The CDR3 DNA reads TGCAGTGCTAGAGACATAAATTCTGAGACCCAGTACTTC.

This clonotype was seen ten or more times. The chain employs TRBV27 and TRBJ2-3; 9 nucleotides align to TRBD2. The CDR3 totals 14 residues. V trimming: 2 bases; J trimming: 5 bases; junction bases outside the gene matches: 2. Germline-derived CDR1 and CDR2 are MNHEY and SMNVEV (reference sequence). This CDR3 reads CASSLAGGVDTQYF. The CDR3 nucleotides read TGTGCCAGCAGTTTAGCGGGAGGGGTAGATACGCAGTATTTT.